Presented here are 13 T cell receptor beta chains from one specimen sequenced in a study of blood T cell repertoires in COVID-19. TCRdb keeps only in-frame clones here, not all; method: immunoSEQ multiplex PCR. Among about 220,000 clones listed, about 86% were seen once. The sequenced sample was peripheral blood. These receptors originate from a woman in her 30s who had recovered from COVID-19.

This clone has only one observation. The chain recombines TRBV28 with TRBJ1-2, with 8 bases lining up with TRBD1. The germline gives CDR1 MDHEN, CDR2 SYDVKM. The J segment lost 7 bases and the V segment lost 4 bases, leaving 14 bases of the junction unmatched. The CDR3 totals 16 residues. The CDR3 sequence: CASSSTGTGRLGGYTF. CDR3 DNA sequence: TGTGCCAGCAGTTCGACCGGGACAGGCCGGTTGGGTGGCTACACCTTC.

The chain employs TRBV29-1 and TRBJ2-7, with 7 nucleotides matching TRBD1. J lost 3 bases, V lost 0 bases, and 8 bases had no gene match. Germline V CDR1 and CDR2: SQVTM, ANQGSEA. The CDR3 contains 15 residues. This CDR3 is CSVEEAGTESYEQYF. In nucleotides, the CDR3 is TGCAGCGTTGAAGAGGCCGGGACAGAGAGCTACGAGCAGTACTTC.

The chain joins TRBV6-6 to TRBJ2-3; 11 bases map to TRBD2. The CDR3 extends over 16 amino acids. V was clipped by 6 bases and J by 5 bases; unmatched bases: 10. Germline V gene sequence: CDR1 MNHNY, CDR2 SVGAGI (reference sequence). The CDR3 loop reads CASSYQLAGVGDTQYF. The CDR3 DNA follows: TGTGCCAGCAGCTACCAACTAGCGGGAGTCGGAGATACGCAGTATTTT.

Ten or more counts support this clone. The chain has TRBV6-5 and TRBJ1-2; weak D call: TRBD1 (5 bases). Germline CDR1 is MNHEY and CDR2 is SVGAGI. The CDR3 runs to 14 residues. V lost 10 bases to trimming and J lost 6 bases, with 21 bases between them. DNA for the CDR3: TGTGCCACCTCAGAACGAGGGACTAGGGATGGCTACACCTTC. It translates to CATSERGTRDGYTF.

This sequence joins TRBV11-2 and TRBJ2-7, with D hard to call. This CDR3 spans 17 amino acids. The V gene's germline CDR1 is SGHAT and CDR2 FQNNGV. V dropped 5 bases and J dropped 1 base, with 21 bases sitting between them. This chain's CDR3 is CASSTSPTSWASYEQYF. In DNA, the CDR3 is TGTGCCAGCAGCACCAGCCCTACTTCCTGGGCGTCCTACGAGCAGTACTTC.

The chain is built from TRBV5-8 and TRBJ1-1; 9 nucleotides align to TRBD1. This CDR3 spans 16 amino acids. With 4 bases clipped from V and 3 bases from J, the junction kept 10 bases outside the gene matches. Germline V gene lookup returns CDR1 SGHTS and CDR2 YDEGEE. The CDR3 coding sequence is TGTGCCAGCAGCGGGAACAGGGGGCGCGTGGACACTGAAGCTTTCTTT. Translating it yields CASSGNRGRVDTEAFF.

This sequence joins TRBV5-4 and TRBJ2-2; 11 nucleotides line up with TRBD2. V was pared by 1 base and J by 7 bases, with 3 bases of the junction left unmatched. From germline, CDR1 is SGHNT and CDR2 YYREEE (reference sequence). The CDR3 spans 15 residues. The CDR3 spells CASSLPGTSGGELFF. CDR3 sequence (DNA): TGTGCCAGCAGCTTGCCCGGGACTAGCGGCGGGGAGCTGTTTTTT.

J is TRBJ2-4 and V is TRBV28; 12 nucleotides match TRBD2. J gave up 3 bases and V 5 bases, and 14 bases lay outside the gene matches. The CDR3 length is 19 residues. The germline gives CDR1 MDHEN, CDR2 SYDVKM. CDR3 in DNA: TGTGCCAGCAGTCCGCCGACTAGCGGGAGTGGGATCGGCAAAAACATTCAGTACTTC. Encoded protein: CASSPPTSGSGIGKNIQYF.

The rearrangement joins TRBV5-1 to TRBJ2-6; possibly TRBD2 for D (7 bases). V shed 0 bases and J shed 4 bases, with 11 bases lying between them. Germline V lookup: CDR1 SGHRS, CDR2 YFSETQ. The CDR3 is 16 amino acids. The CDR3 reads CASSLEAGAGANVLTF. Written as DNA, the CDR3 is TGCGCCAGCAGCTTGGAGGCGGGGGCCGGGGCCAACGTCCTGACTTTC.

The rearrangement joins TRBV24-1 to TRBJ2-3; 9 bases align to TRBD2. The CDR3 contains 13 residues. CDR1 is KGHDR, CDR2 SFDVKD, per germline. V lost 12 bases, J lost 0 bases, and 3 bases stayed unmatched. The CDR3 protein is CAAGGTSTDTQYF. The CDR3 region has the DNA TGTGCCGCGGGGGGGACTAGCACAGATACGCAGTATTTT.

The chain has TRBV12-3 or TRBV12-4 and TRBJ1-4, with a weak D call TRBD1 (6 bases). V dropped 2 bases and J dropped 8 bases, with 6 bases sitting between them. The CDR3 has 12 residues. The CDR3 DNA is TGTGCCAGCAGTTTAAGGGGGGAAAAACTGTTTTTT. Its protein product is CASSLRGEKLFF.

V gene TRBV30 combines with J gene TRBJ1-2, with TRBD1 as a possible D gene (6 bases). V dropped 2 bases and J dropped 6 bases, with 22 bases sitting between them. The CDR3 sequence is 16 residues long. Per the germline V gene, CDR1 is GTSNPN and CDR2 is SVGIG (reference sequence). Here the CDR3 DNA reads TGTGCCTGGAGTAAAGTGGCAGGCAGGGGAGATAATGGCTACACCTTC. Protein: CAWSKVAGRGDNGYTF.

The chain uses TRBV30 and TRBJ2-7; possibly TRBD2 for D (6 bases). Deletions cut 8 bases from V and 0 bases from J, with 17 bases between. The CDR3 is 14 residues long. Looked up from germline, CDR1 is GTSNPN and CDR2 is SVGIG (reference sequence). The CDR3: CARKRDGSSYEQYF. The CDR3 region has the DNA TGTGCCCGCAAAAGGGACGGGAGCTCCTACGAGCAGTACTTC.